These T cell receptor beta chains were read from a single sample in a study of T cells in localized non-small cell lung cancer. TCRdb's copy holds only in-frame clones and misses some; the assay was immunoSEQ multiplex PCR. Of roughly 70,000 clones in the sample, less than 90% were seen once. The starting material was peripheral blood, obtained before any cancer treatment. These receptors all stem from a male donor at least 60 years old with stage III squamous cell lung carcinoma. The CDR3 runs from the conserved cysteine through the conserved F or W. A D gene is named only where the DNA matches it firmly. The listing skips clone size in some rows; elsewhere it reads once, few, many or a size class.

D: .
J: TRBJ1-5
V: TRBV28
size: .
DNA: TGTGCCAGCTGGGGTTTCAGCAATCAGCCCCAGCATTTT
CDR3: CASWGFSNQPQHF

D: .
J: TRBJ2-2
V: TRBV19
size: .
DNA: TGTGCCAGTAGTCGACAGGTCGCGAACACCGGGGAGCTGTTTTTT
CDR3: CASSRQVANTGELFF

D: .
J: TRBJ2-7
V: TRBV9
size: .
DNA: TGTGCCAGCAGCGTCGGGGGACCCTACGAGCAGTACTTC
CDR3: CASSVGGPYEQYF

D: .
J: TRBJ1-2
V: TRBV7-9
size: .
DNA: TGTGCCAGCAGCCCCAATATAGGAGGCCCGAACTATGGCTACACCTTC
CDR3: CASSPNIGGPNYGYTF

D: .
J: TRBJ2-3
V: TRBV2
size: .
DNA: TGTGCCAGCAGTTATAATCCGACAGATACGCAGTATTTT
CDR3: CASSYNPTDTQYF

D: .
J: TRBJ2-5
V: TRBV12-5
size: .
DNA: TGTGCTAGTGGTTTGGCGGGGACCCAAGAGACCCAGTACTTC
CDR3: CASGLAGTQETQYF

D: TRBD1
J: TRBJ1-1
V: TRBV7-8
size: .
DNA: TGTGCCAGCAGCTCCAACAGGGGAGGCACTGAAGCTTTCTTT
CDR3: CASSSNRGGTEAFF

D: .
J: TRBJ2-5
V: TRBV28
size: .
DNA: TGTGCCAGCAGCGGGCTACAAGAGACCCAGTACTTC
CDR3: CASSGLQETQYF

D: .
J: TRBJ2-5
V: TRBV7-2
size: .
DNA: TGTGCCAGCACAGTTCCGAGCAGGCTTCGTTATGAGACCCAGTACTTC
CDR3: CASTVPSRLRYETQYF

D: .
J: TRBJ1-1
V: TRBV30
size: few
DNA: TGTGCCTGGAGTGTACAGACTGAAGCTTTCTTT
CDR3: CAWSVQTEAFF

D: .
J: TRBJ2-2
V: TRBV5-1
size: once
DNA: TGCGCCAGCAGCTTGGGTTCTTCAGGCACCGGGGAGCTGTTTTTT
CDR3: CASSLGSSGTGELFF

D: .
J: TRBJ2-1
V: TRBV18
size: .
DNA: TGTGCCAGCTCAAAGACTAGAACTGAGGATGAGCAGTTCTTC
CDR3: CASSKTRTEDEQFF

D: TRBD1
J: TRBJ2-7
V: TRBV4-3
size: few
DNA: TGCGCCAGCAGCCACAGGACAGGGACCTACGAGCAGTACTTC
CDR3: CASSHRTGTYEQYF

D: .
J: TRBJ1-5
V: TRBV30
size: .
DNA: TGTGCCTGGAGTTTGCGGACAGATGGCAATCAGCCCCAGCATTTT
CDR3: CAWSLRTDGNQPQHF

D: .
J: TRBJ2-7
V: TRBV6-1
size: .
DNA: TGTGCCAGCGCAACCGGACGGTTGATGGCCTACGAGCAGTACTTC
CDR3: CASATGRLMAYEQYF

D: .
J: TRBJ2-2
V: TRBV11-3
size: .
DNA: TGTGCCAGCAGCTTGACAGCGAACACCGGGGAGCTGTTTTTT
CDR3: CASSLTANTGELFF

D: .
J: TRBJ1-5
V: TRBV30
size: .
DNA: TGTGCCTGGAGTGTACAAGGGAATCAGCCCCAGCATTTT
CDR3: CAWSVQGNQPQHF

D: TRBD1
J: TRBJ2-2
V: TRBV5-3
size: .
DNA: TGTGCCAGAAGCTCCCTTACGGGACAGGTAGCGGGGGAGCTGTTTTTT
CDR3: CARSSLTGQVAGELFF

D: TRBD1
J: TRBJ2-7
V: TRBV6-6
size: .
DNA: TGTGCCAGCAGGTCGGCCTGGGGACAGGAAAGCTACGAGCAGTACTTC
CDR3: CASRSAWGQESYEQYF

D: .
J: TRBJ2-1
V: TRBV7-9
size: few
DNA: TGTGCCAGCAGCTTCCCTACGAACCTGCCGAGCGGTGCCCGGGATGAGCAGTTCTTC
CDR3: CASSFPTNLPSGARDEQFF

D: .
J: TRBJ1-3
V: TRBV28
size: .
DNA: TGTGCCAGCGGAAACAGGGCGCGGGGAAACACCATATATTTT
CDR3: CASGNRARGNTIYF

D: .
J: TRBJ1-5
V: TRBV10-2
size: once
DNA: TGCGCCAGCAGTGGAAGTCCGCCCCAGCCCCAGCATTTT
CDR3: CASSGSPPQPQHF

D: TRBD1
J: TRBJ2-1
V: TRBV28
size: once
DNA: TGTGCCAGCAGGGGGGGACAGGGCTTCTCCTACAATGAGCAGTTCTTC
CDR3: CASRGGQGFSYNEQFF

D: .
J: TRBJ1-1
V: TRBV5-8
size: .
DNA: TGTGCCAGCAGCTTTAGACAGGCACCGAACACTGAAGCTTTCTTT
CDR3: CASSFRQAPNTEAFF

D: .
J: TRBJ1-5
V: TRBV19
size: .
DNA: TGTGCCAGTACTCAACGGGGACAAAATCAGCCCCAGCATTTT
CDR3: CASTQRGQNQPQHF

D: TRBD1
J: TRBJ1-5
V: TRBV6-5
size: .
DNA: TGTGCCAGCAGTTACCACAGGGGTAATCAGCCCCAGCATTTT
CDR3: CASSYHRGNQPQHF

D: .
J: TRBJ2-3
V: TRBV6-6
size: .
DNA: TGTGCCAGCAGTGGAACCGGGACGGCAACAGATACGCAGTATTTT
CDR3: CASSGTGTATDTQYF

D: .
J: TRBJ2-3
V: TRBV7-2
size: .
DNA: TGTGCCAGCAGCCGGAGCTGGGCCAACACAGATACGCAGTATTTT
CDR3: CASSRSWANTDTQYF

D: TRBD1
J: TRBJ2-7
V: TRBV5-4
size: .
DNA: TGTGCCAGCAGCTTGGAAGGACAGGGGCTCAGCGAGCAGTACTTC
CDR3: CASSLEGQGLSEQYF

D: TRBD1
J: TRBJ1-1
V: TRBV2
size: .
DNA: TGTGCCAGCAGACCCTCGACAGGGGTGGGAACTGAAGCTTTCTTT
CDR3: CASRPSTGVGTEAFF

D: .
J: TRBJ2-2
V: TRBV7-3
size: once
DNA: TGTGCCAGCAGACTCAGCCGCGGGGAGCTGTTTTTT
CDR3: CASRLSRGELFF

D: TRBD2
J: TRBJ2-1
V: TRBV29-1
size: .
DNA: TGCGCTCTGAGCACTAGCGGGGGTTCCCTGGGCAATGAGCAGTTCTTC
CDR3: CALSTSGGSLGNEQFF

D: .
J: TRBJ2-3
V: TRBV4-2
size: .
DNA: TGTGCCAGCAGGGGGGTCACAGATACGCAGTATTTT
CDR3: CASRGVTDTQYF

D: .
J: TRBJ2-5
V: TRBV4-1
size: .
DNA: TGCGCCAGCAGCCAAATACCCGGGGAGACCCAGTACTTC
CDR3: CASSQIPGETQYF

D: .
J: TRBJ1-2
V: TRBV1
size: .
DNA: TGCACCAGCAGAAGTAGGAGTTTGCGAAAGACCTATGGCTACACCTTC
CDR3: CTSRSRSLRKTYGYTF

D: .
J: TRBJ1-2
V: TRBV2
size: few
DNA: TGTGCCAGCAGTTTCAACGACGGCTATGGCTACACCTTC
CDR3: CASSFNDGYGYTF

D: TRBD1
J: TRBJ2-3
V: TRBV2
size: .
DNA: TGTGCCAGCAGTGAAACGACAGGGGGCGGGGTTGGCTGGCTAAATACGCAGTATTTT
CDR3: CASSETTGGGVGWLNTQYF

D: .
J: TRBJ1-5
V: TRBV20-1
size: .
DNA: TGCAGTGCTAGGAAGGGACAGCCCCAGCATTTT
CDR3: CSARKGQPQHF

D: .
J: TRBJ2-2
V: TRBV25-1
size: .
DNA: TGTGCCAGCAGGGAAGGGGGGGACACCGGGGAGCTGTTTTTT
CDR3: CASREGGDTGELFF

D: .
J: TRBJ2-3
V: TRBV27
size: .
DNA: TGTGCCAGCAGGGGGCGAAACACAGATACGCAGTATTTT
CDR3: CASRGRNTDTQYF

D: .
J: TRBJ1-3
V: TRBV5-6
size: .
DNA: TGTGCCAGCAGCTTGGGTGACGGGGGAAAAGGAAACACCATATATTTT
CDR3: CASSLGDGGKGNTIYF